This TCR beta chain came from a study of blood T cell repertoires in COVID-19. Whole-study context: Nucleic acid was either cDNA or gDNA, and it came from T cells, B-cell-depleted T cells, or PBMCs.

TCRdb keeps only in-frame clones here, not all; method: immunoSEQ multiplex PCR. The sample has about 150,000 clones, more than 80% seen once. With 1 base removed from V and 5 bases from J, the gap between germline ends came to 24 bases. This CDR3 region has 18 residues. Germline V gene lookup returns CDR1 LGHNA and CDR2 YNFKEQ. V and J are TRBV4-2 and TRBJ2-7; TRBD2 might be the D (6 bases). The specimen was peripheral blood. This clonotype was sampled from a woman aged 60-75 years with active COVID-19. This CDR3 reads CASSQVSPRTTPRNEQYF. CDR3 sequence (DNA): TGTGCCAGCAGCCAAGTAAGTCCAAGGACTACCCCTAGGAACGAGCAGTACTTC.